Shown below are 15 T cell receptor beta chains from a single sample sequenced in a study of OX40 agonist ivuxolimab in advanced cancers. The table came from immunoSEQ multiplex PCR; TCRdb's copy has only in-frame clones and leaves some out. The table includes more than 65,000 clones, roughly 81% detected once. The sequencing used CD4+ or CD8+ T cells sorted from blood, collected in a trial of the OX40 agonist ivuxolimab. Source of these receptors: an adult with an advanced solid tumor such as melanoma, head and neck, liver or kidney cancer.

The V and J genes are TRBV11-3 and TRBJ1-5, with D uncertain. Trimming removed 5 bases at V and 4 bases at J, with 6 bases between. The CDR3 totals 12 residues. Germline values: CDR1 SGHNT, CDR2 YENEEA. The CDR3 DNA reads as TGTGCCAGCAGCGCCTATAATCAGCCCCAGCATTTT. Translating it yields CASSAYNQPQHF.

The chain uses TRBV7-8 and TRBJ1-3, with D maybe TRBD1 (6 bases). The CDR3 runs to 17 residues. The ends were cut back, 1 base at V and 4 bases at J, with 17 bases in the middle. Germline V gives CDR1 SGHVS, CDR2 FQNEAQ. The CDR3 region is CASSLVFVQGGGNTIYF. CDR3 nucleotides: TGTGCCAGCAGCTTAGTTTTCGTGCAAGGGGGAGGAAACACCATATATTTT.

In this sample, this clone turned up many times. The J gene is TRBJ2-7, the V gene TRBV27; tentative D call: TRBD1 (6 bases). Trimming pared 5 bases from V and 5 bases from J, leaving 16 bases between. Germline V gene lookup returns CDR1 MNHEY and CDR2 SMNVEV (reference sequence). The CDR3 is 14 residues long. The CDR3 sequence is CASSRQVSSDEQYF. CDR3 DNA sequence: TGTGCCAGCAGTCGACAGGTTTCATCTGACGAGCAGTACTTC.

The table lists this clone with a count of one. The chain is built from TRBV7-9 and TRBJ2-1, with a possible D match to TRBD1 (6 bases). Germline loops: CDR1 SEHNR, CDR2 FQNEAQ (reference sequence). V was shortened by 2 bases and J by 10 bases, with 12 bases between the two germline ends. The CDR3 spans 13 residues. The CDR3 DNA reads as TGTGCCAGCAGCTTATTAGGGGGAGAGGAGCAGTTCTTC. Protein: CASSLLGGEEQFF.

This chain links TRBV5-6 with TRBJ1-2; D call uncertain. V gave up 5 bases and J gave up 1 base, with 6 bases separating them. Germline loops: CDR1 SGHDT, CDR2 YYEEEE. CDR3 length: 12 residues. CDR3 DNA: TGTGCCAGCAGTCCTGATAACTATGGCTACACCTTC. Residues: CASSPDNYGYTF.

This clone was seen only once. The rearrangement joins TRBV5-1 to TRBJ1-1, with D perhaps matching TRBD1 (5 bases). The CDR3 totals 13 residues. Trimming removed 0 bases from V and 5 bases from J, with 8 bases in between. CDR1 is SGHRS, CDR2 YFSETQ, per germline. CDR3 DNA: TGCGCCAGCAGCTTGGGGGAGGGGACTGAAGCTTTCTTT. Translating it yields CASSLGEGTEAFF.

The CDR3 bases are TGCGCCAGCAGCCAAGATTTCGGTCAGGGCCCGAACACTGAAGCTTTCTTT. Translated, it gives CASSQDFGQGPNTEAFF. The genes are TRBV4-3 and TRBJ1-1; perhaps TRBD1 as D (5 bases). Germline values: CDR1 LGHNA, CDR2 YSLEER. V dropped 0 bases and J dropped 1 base, with 15 bases sitting between them. There are 17 residues in the CDR3.

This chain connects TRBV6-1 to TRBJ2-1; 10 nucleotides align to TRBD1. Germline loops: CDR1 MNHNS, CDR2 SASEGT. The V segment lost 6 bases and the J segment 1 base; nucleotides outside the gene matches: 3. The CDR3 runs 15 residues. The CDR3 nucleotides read TGTGCCAGCAGGACGGGACAGGGGTCCTACAATGAGCAGTTCTTC. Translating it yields CASRTGQGSYNEQFF.

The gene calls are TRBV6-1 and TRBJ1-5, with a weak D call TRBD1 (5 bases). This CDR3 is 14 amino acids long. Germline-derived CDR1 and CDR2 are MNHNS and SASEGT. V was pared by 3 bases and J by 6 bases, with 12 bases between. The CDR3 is CASSDTGGGQPQHF. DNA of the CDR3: TGTGCCAGCAGTGACACCGGGGGGGGTCAGCCCCAGCATTTT.

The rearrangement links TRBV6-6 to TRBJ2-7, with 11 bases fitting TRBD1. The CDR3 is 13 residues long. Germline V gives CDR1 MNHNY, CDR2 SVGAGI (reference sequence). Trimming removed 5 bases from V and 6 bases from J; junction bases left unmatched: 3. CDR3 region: CASSPGTGGEQYF. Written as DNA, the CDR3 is TGTGCCAGCAGTCCCGGGACAGGGGGCGAGCAGTACTTC.

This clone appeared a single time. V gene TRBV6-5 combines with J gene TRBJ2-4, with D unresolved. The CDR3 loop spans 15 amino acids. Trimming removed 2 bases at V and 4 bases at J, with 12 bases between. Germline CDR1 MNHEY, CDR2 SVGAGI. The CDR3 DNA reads TGTGCCAGCAGTTACATGTCAGCCGAGAAAAACATTCAGTACTTC. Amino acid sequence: CASSYMSAEKNIQYF.

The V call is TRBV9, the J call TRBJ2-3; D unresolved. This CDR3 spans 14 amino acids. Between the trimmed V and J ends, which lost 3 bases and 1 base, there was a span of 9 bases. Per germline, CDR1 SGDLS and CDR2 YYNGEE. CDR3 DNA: TGTGCCAGCAGCGCGAGGTCCGGCACAGATACGCAGTATTTT. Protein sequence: CASSARSGTDTQYF.

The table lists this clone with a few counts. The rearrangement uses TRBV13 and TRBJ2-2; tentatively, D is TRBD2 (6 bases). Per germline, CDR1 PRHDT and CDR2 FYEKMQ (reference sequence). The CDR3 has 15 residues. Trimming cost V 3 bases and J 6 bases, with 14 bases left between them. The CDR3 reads CASSFRLGSAGELFF. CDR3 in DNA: TGTGCCAGCAGCTTCCGACTAGGTAGTGCCGGGGAGCTGTTTTTT.

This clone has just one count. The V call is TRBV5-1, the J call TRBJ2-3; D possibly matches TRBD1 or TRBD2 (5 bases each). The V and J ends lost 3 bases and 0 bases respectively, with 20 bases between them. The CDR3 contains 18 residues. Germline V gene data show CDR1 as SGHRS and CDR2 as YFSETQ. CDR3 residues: CASSWGPKALGSTDTQYF. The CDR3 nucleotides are TGCGCCAGCAGCTGGGGACCTAAGGCTCTGGGAAGCACAGATACGCAGTATTTT.

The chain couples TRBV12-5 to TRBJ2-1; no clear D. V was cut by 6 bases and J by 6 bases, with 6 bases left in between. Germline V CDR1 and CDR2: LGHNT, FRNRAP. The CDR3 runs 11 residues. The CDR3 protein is CASGSGNEQFF. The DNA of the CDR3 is TGTGCTAGTGGATCAGGCAATGAGCAGTTCTTC.